Listed below are T cell receptor beta chains from one sample, sequenced in a study of OX40 agonist ivuxolimab in advanced cancers. This table comes from immunoSEQ multiplex PCR, and its TCRdb copy is limited to in-frame clones, with some not included. The repertoire holds 65,000 to 95,000 clones, with 88% as singletons. The source was CD4+ or CD8+ T cells sorted from blood, collected in a trial of the OX40 agonist ivuxolimab. The source is an adult with an advanced solid tumor such as melanoma, head and neck, liver or kidney cancer. CDR3s include the opening cysteine and the closing phenylalanine or tryptophan. A D gene is named only where the DNA matches it firmly. Clone size appears in some rows only: once, few, many, or a class for an expanded clone.

CDR3aa: CASSLTGGNEKLFF; CDR3nt: TGCGCCAGCAGCCTGACAGGGGGCAATGAAAAACTGTTTTTT; v_gene: TRBV5-1; len: 14; abundance: .; d_gene: TRBD1; j_gene: TRBJ1-4
CDR3aa: CAWSCGGQGYTF; CDR3nt: TGTGCCTGGAGCTGTGGGGGCCAGGGCTACACCTTC; v_gene: TRBV30; len: 12; abundance: .; d_gene: .; j_gene: TRBJ1-2
CDR3aa: CASSEASWDTQYF; CDR3nt: TGTGCCAGCAGTGAAGCTAGTTGGGATACGCAGTATTTT; v_gene: TRBV6-4; len: 13; abundance: few; d_gene: .; j_gene: TRBJ2-3
CDR3aa: CASSPTSPPISYEQYF; CDR3nt: TGTGCCAGCAGCCCGACATCTCCCCCGATTTCCTACGAGCAGTACTTC; v_gene: TRBV11-2; len: 16; abundance: .; d_gene: .; j_gene: TRBJ2-7
CDR3aa: CASSSMGGETQYF; CDR3nt: TGCGCCAGCAGCTCCATGGGGGGAGAGACCCAGTACTTC; v_gene: TRBV5-1; len: 13; abundance: .; d_gene: .; j_gene: TRBJ2-5
CDR3aa: CSVDQGEEKLFF; CDR3nt: TGCAGCGTTGACCAGGGAGAAGAAAAACTGTTTTTT; v_gene: TRBV29-1; len: 12; abundance: once; d_gene: .; j_gene: TRBJ1-4
CDR3aa: CASSSPGGETQYF; CDR3nt: TGTGCCAGCAGCTCACCCGGGGGAGAGACCCAGTACTTC; v_gene: TRBV6-5; len: 13; abundance: once; d_gene: .; j_gene: TRBJ2-5
CDR3aa: CASSLVGNTEAFF; CDR3nt: TGTGCCAGCAGCTTAGTAGGGAACACTGAAGCTTTCTTT; v_gene: TRBV7-8; len: 13; abundance: .; d_gene: .; j_gene: TRBJ1-1
CDR3aa: CASSIELNYGYTF; CDR3nt: TGTGCCAGTAGTATCGAACTTAACTATGGCTACACCTTC; v_gene: TRBV19; len: 13; abundance: .; d_gene: .; j_gene: TRBJ1-2
CDR3aa: CASSLRGTSSNEQFF; CDR3nt: TGTGCCAGCAGCCTACGAGGGACTAGTTCCAATGAGCAGTTCTTC; v_gene: TRBV7-9; len: 15; abundance: few; d_gene: TRBD2; j_gene: TRBJ2-1
CDR3aa: CASSLMGDYNEQFF; CDR3nt: TGTGCCAGCAGCTTAATGGGCGACTACAATGAGCAGTTCTTC; v_gene: TRBV7-3; len: 14; abundance: .; d_gene: .; j_gene: TRBJ2-1
CDR3aa: CASSFGTLNQPQHF; CDR3nt: TGTGCCAGCAGCTTTGGGACTCTCAATCAGCCCCAGCATTTT; v_gene: TRBV7-8; len: 14; abundance: .; d_gene: .; j_gene: TRBJ1-5
CDR3aa: CASSIAIGPYEQYF; CDR3nt: TGTGCCAGTAGTATAGCTATCGGACCTTACGAGCAGTACTTC; v_gene: TRBV19; len: 14; abundance: .; d_gene: .; j_gene: TRBJ2-7
CDR3aa: CASSFRGVGNQPQHF; CDR3nt: TGTGCCAGCAGTTTTAGGGGGGTGGGCAATCAGCCCCAGCATTTT; v_gene: TRBV28; len: 15; abundance: .; d_gene: .; j_gene: TRBJ1-5
CDR3aa: CASSSPGYEQYF; CDR3nt: TGTGCCAGCAGCTCCCCGGGCTACGAGCAGTACTTC; v_gene: TRBV9; len: 12; abundance: .; d_gene: .; j_gene: TRBJ2-7
CDR3aa: CSVVGRNYGYTF; CDR3nt: TGCAGCGTTGTGGGAAGGAACTATGGCTACACCTTC; v_gene: TRBV29-1; len: 12; abundance: .; d_gene: .; j_gene: TRBJ1-2
CDR3aa: CASRSDRGNGYTF; CDR3nt: TGTGCCAGCCGATCGGACAGGGGAAATGGCTACACCTTC; v_gene: TRBV4-2; len: 13; abundance: .; d_gene: TRBD1; j_gene: TRBJ1-2
CDR3aa: CASSARTQALTGNNEQFF; CDR3nt: TGCGCCAGCAGCGCGCGCACCCAGGCCTTAACAGGGAACAATGAGCAGTTCTTC; v_gene: TRBV5-1; len: 18; abundance: .; d_gene: .; j_gene: TRBJ2-1
CDR3aa: CASSEARQGVNTEAFF; CDR3nt: TGTGCCAGCTCCGAAGCAAGACAGGGGGTGAACACTGAAGCTTTCTTT; v_gene: TRBV18; len: 16; abundance: .; d_gene: TRBD1; j_gene: TRBJ1-1
CDR3aa: CASSPDRARRELFF; CDR3nt: TGTGCCAGCAGTCCCGACAGGGCACGCCGGGAGCTGTTTTTT; v_gene: TRBV6-1; len: 14; abundance: .; d_gene: TRBD1; j_gene: TRBJ2-2
CDR3aa: CASSAGFFLAKNIQYF; CDR3nt: TGTGCCAGCAGCGCCGGATTTTTTCTAGCCAAAAACATTCAGTACTTC; v_gene: TRBV5-8; len: 16; abundance: .; d_gene: .; j_gene: TRBJ2-4
CDR3aa: CASSLALQGVDEQYF; CDR3nt: TGTGCCAGCAGCCTGGCGTTACAGGGAGTGGACGAGCAGTACTTC; v_gene: TRBV5-4; len: 15; abundance: .; d_gene: .; j_gene: TRBJ2-7
CDR3aa: CASSLALSGDQPQHF; CDR3nt: TGTGCCAGCAGCTTGGCCTTGTCGGGGGATCAGCCCCAGCATTTT; v_gene: TRBV5-4; len: 15; abundance: .; d_gene: .; j_gene: TRBJ1-5
CDR3aa: CASSFRVWAPDTQYF; CDR3nt: TGTGCCAGCAGCTTCCGGGTCTGGGCACCAGATACGCAGTATTTT; v_gene: TRBV7-9; len: 15; abundance: .; d_gene: .; j_gene: TRBJ2-3
CDR3aa: CASSPLGAWGTEAFF; CDR3nt: TGTGCCAGTAGTCCGCTAGGGGCCTGGGGGACTGAAGCTTTCTTT; v_gene: TRBV19; len: 15; abundance: .; d_gene: .; j_gene: TRBJ1-1
CDR3aa: CASSRRQGATYEQYF; CDR3nt: TGTGCCAGCAGCAGACGACAGGGCGCTACCTACGAGCAGTACTTC; v_gene: TRBV5-4; len: 15; abundance: .; d_gene: TRBD1; j_gene: TRBJ2-7
CDR3aa: CASSSRVSPMGNTEAFF; CDR3nt: TGTGCCAGCAGCTCTAGGGTCTCTCCCATGGGGAACACTGAAGCTTTCTTT; v_gene: TRBV11-2; len: 17; abundance: .; d_gene: .; j_gene: TRBJ1-1
CDR3aa: CSVHYALNTEAFF; CDR3nt: TGCAGCGTCCACTACGCGTTGAACACTGAAGCTTTCTTT; v_gene: TRBV29-1; len: 13; abundance: .; d_gene: .; j_gene: TRBJ1-1
CDR3aa: CASRLSGGRVETQYF; CDR3nt: TGTGCCAGCCGACTTAGCGGGGGACGGGTGGAGACCCAGTACTTC; v_gene: TRBV19; len: 15; abundance: .; d_gene: TRBD2; j_gene: TRBJ2-5
CDR3aa: CASRGAEGGDYGYTF; CDR3nt: TGTGCCAGCAGGGGAGCAGAGGGGGGAGACTATGGCTACACCTTC; v_gene: TRBV7-9; len: 15; abundance: few; d_gene: .; j_gene: TRBJ1-2
CDR3aa: CASSFLRTDYNEQFF; CDR3nt: TGTGCCAGCAGTTTTTTGCGGACAGACTACAATGAGCAGTTCTTC; v_gene: TRBV28; len: 15; abundance: few; d_gene: .; j_gene: TRBJ2-1
CDR3aa: CASSPSDREYGYTF; CDR3nt: TGTGCCAGCTCACCATCGGACAGGGAGTATGGCTACACCTTC; v_gene: TRBV18; len: 14; abundance: .; d_gene: TRBD1; j_gene: TRBJ1-2
CDR3aa: CASKGGPGTEAFF; CDR3nt: TGTGCCAGCAAAGGGGGCCCGGGGACTGAAGCTTTCTTT; v_gene: TRBV6-6; len: 13; abundance: .; d_gene: TRBD1; j_gene: TRBJ1-1
CDR3aa: CASSLGGSGANVLTF; CDR3nt: TGTGCCAGCAGCTTAGGGGGCTCTGGGGCCAACGTCTTGACTTTC; v_gene: TRBV7-3; len: 15; abundance: .; d_gene: .; j_gene: TRBJ2-6
CDR3aa: CSVGTGSTDTQYF; CDR3nt: TGCAGCGTCGGGACAGGGAGCACAGATACGCAGTATTTT; v_gene: TRBV29-1; len: 13; abundance: .; d_gene: TRBD1; j_gene: TRBJ2-3
CDR3aa: CASSPDRDGNQPQHF; CDR3nt: TGTGCCAGTAGTCCCGATCGGGACGGTAATCAGCCCCAGCATTTT; v_gene: TRBV19; len: 15; abundance: few; d_gene: .; j_gene: TRBJ1-5
CDR3aa: CASRTGRDTEAFF; CDR3nt: TGTGCCAGTAGGACAGGGAGGGACACTGAAGCTTTCTTT; v_gene: TRBV5-6; len: 13; abundance: .; d_gene: TRBD1; j_gene: TRBJ1-1
CDR3aa: CASTLRAGQDTQYF; CDR3nt: TGTGCCAGCACCCTTCGCGCGGGACAAGATACGCAGTATTTT; v_gene: TRBV28; len: 14; abundance: .; d_gene: .; j_gene: TRBJ2-3
CDR3aa: CASSRDRAGGYTF; CDR3nt: TGCGCCAGCAGCCGAGACAGGGCGGGAGGCTACACCTTC; v_gene: TRBV4-1; len: 13; abundance: .; d_gene: TRBD1; j_gene: TRBJ1-2
CDR3aa: CASRDTALHYGYTF; CDR3nt: TGTGCCAGTAGGGACACCGCACTTCACTATGGCTACACCTTC; v_gene: TRBV19; len: 14; abundance: .; d_gene: .; j_gene: TRBJ1-2
CDR3aa: CASSHPGGGKLRETQYF; CDR3nt: TGTGCCAGCAGCCATCCGGGGGGGGGAAAGCTGCGGGAGACCCAGTACTTC; v_gene: TRBV11-2; len: 17; abundance: .; d_gene: TRBD2; j_gene: TRBJ2-5
CDR3aa: CASSPWDRPIYGYTF; CDR3nt: TGTGCCAGCAGCCCCTGGGACAGGCCAATCTATGGCTACACCTTC; v_gene: TRBV7-9; len: 15; abundance: .; d_gene: TRBD1; j_gene: TRBJ1-2
CDR3aa: CASSPGQGDTQYF; CDR3nt: TGTGCCAGCTCACCAGGCCAGGGAGATACGCAGTATTTT; v_gene: TRBV18; len: 13; abundance: .; d_gene: .; j_gene: TRBJ2-3
CDR3aa: CASSELGQNTEAFF; CDR3nt: TGCGCCAGCAGTGAGTTGGGCCAGAACACTGAAGCTTTCTTT; v_gene: TRBV10-2; len: 14; abundance: few; d_gene: .; j_gene: TRBJ1-1
CDR3aa: CASSSPDRKRAGELFF; CDR3nt: TGTGCCAGCAGCTCCCCGGACAGGAAACGGGCCGGGGAGCTGTTTTTT; v_gene: TRBV7-3; len: 16; abundance: .; d_gene: TRBD1; j_gene: TRBJ2-2
CDR3aa: CASTEATLGDTEAFF; CDR3nt: TGCGCCAGCACGGAGGCCACCCTTGGGGACACTGAAGCTTTCTTT; v_gene: TRBV5-1; len: 15; abundance: .; d_gene: .; j_gene: TRBJ1-1
CDR3aa: CASSAQGNQPQHF; CDR3nt: TGTGCCAGCAGTGCTCAGGGTAATCAGCCCCAGCATTTT; v_gene: TRBV2; len: 13; abundance: .; d_gene: .; j_gene: TRBJ1-5
CDR3aa: CASSPGTRTDTQYF; CDR3nt: TGTGCCAGTTCCCCCGGGACCCGCACAGATACGCAGTATTTT; v_gene: TRBV18; len: 14; abundance: .; d_gene: .; j_gene: TRBJ2-3